This TCR beta chain was captured by sequencing in a study of CD8+ T cells in alopecia areata (dated by TCRdb to the late 2010s). Broadly, across the study: Treated patients were enrolled in an open-label pilot trial of oral tofacitinib, 5 to 10 mg twice daily, for moderate-to-severe alopecia areata. Tofacitinib was given for 6 to 18 months, followed by 6 months of follow-up off drug to assess delayed response and recurrence. The study used high-throughput TCRbeta sequencing to examine T cell clonal expansion in alopecia areata, in both the C3H/HeJ mouse model and human patients. In humans, TCRbeta sequencing was performed on scalp tissue and on sorted CD4+ and CD8+ peripheral blood T cells from healthy controls and from patients with patchy or totalis/universalis alopecia areata. Patients on tofacitinib were biopsied at baseline and after 4 and 24 weeks of treatment, and several of the patients also had a later scalp biopsy. Clonality in the scalp was compared among normal scalp (n=4), patchy alopecia areata scalp (n=8), and alopecia totalis/universalis scalp (n=8). The RNA source kit depended on sample type: the PAXgene miRNA kit for fixed scalp, the miRNeasy kit for PBMCs, and the RNeasy kit for mouse skin. Amplification of TCRbeta CDR3 regions was done by immunoSEQ multiplex PCR using 35 Vbeta forward primers and 13 Jbeta reverse primers. The study at large found these results: Compared with mice, TCR sequences shared between patients were less clear, possibly partly because of HLA diversity across the patient population. Scalp TCR repertoire analysis is complicated because resident alphabeta T cells in normal human skin are also sequenced, whereas mouse skin is dominated by gammadelta T cells. Compared with normal scalp, lesional scalp had higher clonality and more expanded CD8+ clones, particularly in alopecia totalis/universalis, a pattern that suggests antigenic drive.

As concerns this clone: Its antigen is not yet known. No base quality information exists; no much larger clone differs at one position.

This specimen's time point label, per the study, means: baseline before oral tofacitinib. From alopecia areata patients, peripheral blood was collected along with lesional scalp punch biopsies. PBMCs were isolated by density centrifugation and stained for CD3, CD4 and CD8, and CD4+ and CD8+ T cells were sorted on a FACSAria. From the germline V gene (reference sequence), CDR1 is LNHNV and CDR2 is YYDKDF. V and J are trimmed by 3 bases and 1 base, and the gene matches miss 6 bases of the junction. The CDR3 numbers 17 residues from cysteine through phenylalanine. CDR3 DNA is the only sequence kept; it has 51 bases, read in frame from the first base. Libraries were built with the immunoSEQ multiplex PCR assay. For TCR sequencing, RNA was extracted from every sample and reverse transcribed into cDNA to serve as template. First-strand cDNA was synthesized using SuperScript III with a 2:1 mix of oligo-dT and random hexamers. A synthetic immune receptor repertoire was used to gauge amplification bias, and whatever bias remained was removed computationally. Per the source publication's procedure: Raw reads were preprocessed for error removal, and CDR3 was defined according to IMGT conventions as running from the conserved cysteine to phenylalanine. Clonality was computed by normalizing Shannon entropy by log2 of the number of productive unique TCRs and subtracting the result from 1. CD4 or CD8 identity of scalp clones was inferred by cross-referencing scalp TCRbeta sequences with sorted blood CD4 and CD8 repertoires. What TCRdb holds here is the immuneACCESS table cut down to in-frame rearrangements. Part of the clones is not present; checked against another copy, under half of the missing clones reflect an unresolved V gene, and the others are unexplained. For V, J and clone size, that table is used; D and trimming come from the DNA. The sample table records around 140,000 clones; under 60% of these occur just once. Roughly 6.7% of the sample is taken by the ten largest.

The chain is made from TRBV15 and TRBJ2-7, with 13 bases matching TRBD2. The origin of this receptor is a human donor with alopecia areata. The sample was CD4+ T cells sorted from blood, taken at week 0. The encoded CDR3 is CATSSQGLAGQSYEQYF. The nucleotides read TGTGCCACCAGCAGTCAGGGACTAGCGGGGCAGTCCTACGAGCAGTACTTC.